This entry features one TCR beta chain sequence. The sample belongs to a study of T cells in Graves' hyperthyroidism and ophthalmopathy. Amplified regions were TCR beta CDR3 sequences from RNA transcripts. A set of HTBI primers served as the primers for a first-round RT-PCR of the TCR CDR3. One entry per CDR3 protein, called by TCRdb with MiXCR from the multiplex PCR reads. This table holds roughly 550,000 distinct CDR3 sequences, roughly 15% found once. Patients with ophthalmopathy all had a Clinical Activity Score of at least 3, a NOSPECS grade of at least 4 and duration under 3 months. From more than 9.5 ml of fresh peripheral blood, PBMCs were isolated. Looked up from germline, CDR1 is SGDLS and CDR2 is YYNGEE. The CDR3 has 14 residues. V gave up 4 bases and J gave up 4 bases; unmatched junction bases: 5.

Sequencing input: blood. This clonotype was sampled from a woman aged 30 to 39 with Graves' ophthalmopathy. The rearrangement joins TRBV9 to TRBJ2-1; 7 bases line up with TRBD2. The CDR3 nucleotides are TGTGCCAGCAGCACCGGGAGGACGTACAATGAGCAGTTCTTC. This translates into CASSTGRTYNEQFF.